The 12 T cell receptor beta chains given below trace back to one sample, sequenced in a study of cytomegalovirus exposure and HLA in healthy donors. The PCR used 60 Vbeta and 13 Jbeta primers. Produced via immunoSEQ multiplex PCR; TCRdb's table is partial and in-frame only. This table has more than 150,000 clones, around four fifths appearing once. What was sequenced was PBMCs. The receptors shown here come from a man aged 18 to 30 in good health and CMV-seronegative.

This clone has just a few counts. This rearrangement joins TRBV19 to TRBJ1-6; 8 bases are a match to TRBD1. J gave up 6 bases and V 6 bases, and 10 bases lay outside the gene matches. The CDR3 consists of 16 residues. CDR1 is LNHDA, CDR2 SQIVND, per germline (reference sequence). DNA for the CDR3: TGTGCCAGTAGCCGGCAGGGGGCCCACACTAATTCACCCCTCCACTTT. It encodes CASSRQGAHTNSPLHF.

V gene TRBV15 combines with J gene TRBJ1-2, with D possibly being TRBD1 (5 bases). CDR3 length equals 15 residues. CDR1 is LNHNV and CDR2 is YYDKDF in the germline V gene (reference sequence). Deletions cut 1 base from V and 9 bases from J, with 18 bases between. The CDR3: CATSRGTAGLGRYTF. CDR3 sequence (DNA): TGTGCCACCAGCAGAGGAACGGCAGGGTTGGGTCGCTACACCTTC.

A note on this clone: An end of the junction differs from the germline gene, which may be a read error. The V gene is TRBV11-2, the J gene TRBJ2-1; D gene unclear. The CDR3 runs to 12 residues. Germline V gene data show CDR1 as SGHAT and CDR2 as FQNNGV. CDR3 DNA: TGTGCCAGCAGCCTAGAAGCCAATGAGCAGTTCTTC. Encoded protein: CASSLEANEQFF.

This chain links TRBV9 with TRBJ2-3, with 8 bases that match TRBD2. The CDR3 length is 17 residues. The germline V gene has CDR1 SGDLS and CDR2 YYNGEE. V shed 4 bases, J shed 4 bases, and the junction held 14 bases outside the gene matches. Here the CDR3 DNA reads TGTGCCAGCAGCCCCCCCGGAGCTAGCGGGTCATCAGATACGCAGTATTTT. Amino acids: CASSPPGASGSSDTQYF.

The V gene is TRBV7-3, the J gene TRBJ2-3; 12 nucleotides line up with TRBD2. Trimming removed 0 bases from V and 1 base from J; junction bases left unmatched: 5. The germline V gene has CDR1 SGHTA and CDR2 FQGTGA. This CDR3 is 18 amino acids long. The chain's CDR3 is CASSLTASGGARTDTQYF. The CDR3 bases are TGTGCCAGCAGCTTAACGGCTAGCGGGGGGGCTCGCACAGATACGCAGTATTTT.

As regards this clone: A junction end diverges from the germline sequence, so it may reflect a read error. The V gene is TRBV7-9, the J gene TRBJ2-1; no firm D call. Germline V gene lookup returns CDR1 SEHNR and CDR2 FQNEAQ (reference sequence). The CDR3 runs 16 residues. CDR3 sequence (DNA): TGTGCCAGCAGCTTGACCAGGATATCCCCCTACAATGGGCAGTTCTTC. Translated: CASSLTRISPYNGQFF.

The chain uses TRBV5-4 and TRBJ2-6, with 11 bases matching TRBD1. The CDR3 runs to 19 residues. In germline, CDR1 is SGHNT, CDR2 YYREEE (reference sequence). Germline trimming cut 2 bases from V and 2 bases from J; bases unmatched to any gene: 9. The CDR3 nucleotides read TGTGCCAGCAGCTTCGGACAGGGGGCAAGGAGCCCTGGGGCCAACGTCCTGACTTTC. It translates to CASSFGQGARSPGANVLTF. The variable domain in full, with the rest retrieved from reference TRBV5-4 and TRBJ2-6, is ETGVTQSPTHLIKTRGQQVTLRCSSQSGHNTVSWYQQALGQGPQFIFQYYREEENGRGNFPPRFSGLQFPNYSSELNVNALELDDSALYLCASSFGQGARSPGANVLTFGAGSRLTVL.

This clone was observed a handful of times. This rearrangement joins TRBV7-2 to TRBJ2-6; maybe TRBD1 (6 bases). The CDR3 sequence is 17 residues long. Trimming removed 1 base at V and 4 bases at J, with 14 bases between. The V gene's germline CDR1 is SGHTA and CDR2 FQGNSA. In DNA, the CDR3 is TGTGCCAGCAGCTTAGGGGCAGGGGCGGTGGGGGCCAACGTCCTGACTTTC. Its protein product is CASSLGAGAVGANVLTF.

The chain employs TRBV6-1 and TRBJ1-1; D is undetermined. CDR1 MNHNS and CDR2 SASEGT come from the germline V gene. The V and J ends lost 2 bases and 1 base respectively, with 8 bases between them. The CDR3 runs to 14 residues. CDR3 protein: CASSELRKNTEAFF. CDR3 coding DNA: TGTGCCAGCAGTGAACTACGAAAGAACACTGAAGCTTTCTTT.

The rearrangement uses TRBV2 and TRBJ2-7, with unresolved D. The CDR3 runs to 13 residues. Deletions cut 7 bases from V and 2 bases from J, with 12 bases between. Germline CDR1 reads SNHLY; CDR2 reads FYNNEI. CDR3 nucleotide sequence: TGTGCCAGCACAGTTGACTCCCCCTACGAGCAGTACTTC. Translation: CASTVDSPYEQYF.

The chain has TRBV4-3 and TRBJ2-7; 9 nucleotides align to TRBD2. Trimming took 0 bases from V and 1 from J; bases not matched to a gene: 7. Germline CDR1 LGHNA, CDR2 YSLEER. The length of the CDR3 is 17 residues. The CDR3 is CASSQDRLTSGSYEQYF. The CDR3 DNA sequence: TGCGCCAGCAGCCAAGATCGGTTGACTAGCGGTTCCTACGAGCAGTACTTC.

The chain employs TRBV5-6 and TRBJ2-1, with 8 bases lining up with TRBD1. CDR1 and CDR2 (germline): SGHDT, YYEEEE. V was clipped by 0 bases and J by 2 bases; unmatched bases: 4. This CDR3 region has 16 residues. CDR3 residues: CASSLADRGPYNEQFF. DNA of the CDR3: TGTGCCAGCAGCTTGGCCGACAGGGGCCCCTACAATGAGCAGTTCTTC.